The source of this TCR beta chain is a study of T-cell memory formation after mild COVID-19. Study outcomes and limitations: Among contracting clones, CD4+ were mainly CM/EM and CD8+ enriched in EMRA. A subset of responding clones appeared in pre-infection memory, suggesting cross-reactive memory joined.

V was clipped by 10 bases and J by 4 bases, with 19 bases between them. The CDR3 contains 14 residues. Germline lookup yields CDR1 MNHEY and CDR2 SVGAGI. On this clonotype: Its cognate antigen is unknown.

TCRdb recomputed calls from the 5' RACE reads with MiXCR, one row per CDR3 protein. The top ten hold approximately 1.5% of the sample, which has tens of thousands of distinct CDR3 sequences, roughly 20% seen once. The chain employs TRBV6-5 and TRBJ1-2; the D is unclear. The sequencing input was PBMCs or a T cell subset sorted from them (not recorded which). The TCR comes from an adult who had mild COVID-19 (a few samples of this study predate the infection). Cell type and time point are not known. CDR3 loop: CATAETWKSYGYTF. In DNA form, the CDR3 reads TGTGCCACCGCTGAGACGTGGAAAAGCTATGGCTACACCTTC.